Listed here are 12 T cell receptor beta chains from one sample, sequenced in a study of blood T cell repertoires in COVID-19. Profiled with immunoSEQ multiplex PCR; TCRdb holds only in-frame clones, not every one. The sample comprises 250,000 to 300,000 clones, about 90% of which are singletons, and about a tenth rests with the top ten. Sequencing was done on a sample of peripheral blood. Receptor source: a woman in her 70s with COVID-19, enrolled during active disease.

For the CDR3, the DNA is TGTGCCAGCAGCCATCTCTCCGCGGTCACCGGGGAGCTGTTTTTT. This codes for CASSHLSAVTGELFF. The V gene is TRBV3-1 (or the pseudogene TRBV3-2), the J gene TRBJ2-2, with D unresolved. Germline-derived CDR1 and CDR2 are LGHDT and YNNKEL (reference sequence). The germline V and J ends were trimmed by 3 bases and 4 bases, with 12 bases remaining between them. The CDR3 has 15 amino acids.

The chain links TRBV10-3 to TRBJ2-3; D not resolved. Trimming pared 3 bases from V and 3 bases from J, leaving 13 bases between. The germline CDR1 and CDR2 sequences are ENHRY and SYGVKD. This CDR3 has 15 residues. In DNA, the CDR3 is TGTGCCATCAGTGACCACCGTCAGGCGACAGATACGCAGTATTTT. Translating it yields CAISDHRQATDTQYF.

The chain uses TRBV5-1 and TRBJ2-7; TRBD2 agrees at 11 bases. Trimming removed 3 bases from V and 3 bases from J; junction bases left unmatched: 5. The CDR3 spans 15 residues. Germline CDR1 SGHRS, CDR2 YFSETQ. The CDR3 loop reads CASSSLAGGSYEQYF. The CDR3 DNA reads as TGCGCCAGCAGCTCGCTAGCGGGAGGAAGCTACGAGCAGTACTTC.

The chain links TRBV28 to TRBJ1-1; D gene ambiguous. V dropped 4 bases and J dropped 6 bases, with 21 bases sitting between them. The germline CDR1 and CDR2 sequences are MDHEN and SYDVKM. This CDR3 region has 16 residues. In DNA form, the CDR3 reads TGTGCCAGCAGTTCCGCGAACCCCCCAGGTCACTCTGAAGCTTTCTTT. Translation gives CASSSANPPGHSEAFF.

The V call is TRBV19, the J call TRBJ2-4; perhaps TRBD1 as D (6 bases). This CDR3 contains 17 residues. The V end was cut by 8 bases, the J end by 0 bases, with 20 bases between. Germline values: CDR1 LNHDA, CDR2 SQIVND (reference sequence). CDR3 region: CASYGSQSGVAKNIQYF. CDR3 bases: TGTGCCAGTTACGGGTCTCAGTCAGGGGTAGCCAAAAACATTCAGTACTTC.

V usage is TRBV28 and J usage is TRBJ2-3; possibly TRBD1 for D (5 bases). V shed 2 bases and J shed 2 bases, with 11 bases lying between them. CDR1 MDHEN and CDR2 SYDVKM come from the germline V gene. The CDR3 consists of 15 residues. The CDR3 region is CASSLDQGTTDTQYF. CDR3 in DNA: TGTGCCAGCAGTTTAGATCAGGGCACCACAGATACGCAGTATTTT.

The chain uses TRBV12-3 or TRBV12-4 and TRBJ1-2; D perhaps matches TRBD1 (6 bases). Trimming stripped 5 bases from V and 7 bases from J, with 11 bases between. This CDR3 region has 12 residues. The CDR3: CASSEGGFGYTF. CDR3 DNA sequence: TGTGCCAGCAGTGAGGGGGGGTTTGGCTACACCTTC.

This clone was seen repeatedly, ten times or more. The V gene is TRBV7-9, the J gene TRBJ2-2; D unresolved. The germline gives CDR1 SEHNR, CDR2 FQNEAQ (reference sequence). V lost 4 bases and J 0 bases, leaving 12 bases between the germline ends. The CDR3 length is 16 residues. DNA of the CDR3: TGTGCCAGCAGCTCAATAGCCCACGCGAACACCGGGGAGCTGTTTTTT. It translates to CASSSIAHANTGELFF.

J is TRBJ1-6 and V is TRBV30; 9 bases fit TRBD1. Germline loops: CDR1 GTSNPN, CDR2 SVGIG (reference sequence). The V and J ends lost 8 bases and 9 bases, in that order; junction bases with no gene match: 8. The CDR3 is 13 residues long. This chain's CDR3 is CAISGQGVSPLHF. The CDR3 DNA sequence: TGTGCCATCTCGGGACAGGGTGTTTCACCCCTCCACTTT.

The chain carries TRBV3-1 (or the pseudogene TRBV3-2) and TRBJ2-5, with TRBD2 identical over 13 bases. V lost 4 bases, J lost 5 bases, and 7 bases stayed unmatched. Germline CDR1 and CDR2: LGHDT and YNNKEL (reference sequence). The CDR3 consists of 16 residues. The CDR3 reads CASSPRTSGSHETQYF. The CDR3 coding sequence is TGTGCCAGCAGCCCGAGGACTAGCGGGAGCCACGAGACCCAGTACTTC.

The chain links TRBV6-6 to TRBJ1-6; no definite D call. CDR1 is MNHNY and CDR2 is SVGAGI in the germline V gene (reference sequence). V lost 2 bases and J 6 bases, leaving 8 bases between the germline ends. This CDR3 has 14 amino acids. This chain's CDR3 is CASSYREGNSPLHF. CDR3 nucleotide sequence: TGTGCCAGCAGTTACAGGGAGGGTAATTCACCCCTCCACTTT.

Only one count was recorded for this clone. V usage is TRBV28 and J usage is TRBJ2-5; 9 nucleotides align to TRBD1. V lost 11 bases and J lost 4; bases outside the gene matches: 5. The CDR3 totals 12 residues. Looked up from germline, CDR1 is MDHEN and CDR2 is SYDVKM. CDR3 sequence (DNA): TGTGCCCACGGGACAGGGAGAGAGACCCAGTACTTC. Amino acid sequence: CAHGTGRETQYF.